The present T cell receptor beta chain was sequenced within a study of cytomegalovirus exposure and HLA in healthy donors. General observations from the study: A link between a missense DCLRE1C variant and TCR beta V- and J-gene trimming emerged from a later analysis. Certain indistinguishable V segments, among them TRBV6-2 and TRBV6-3, were excluded. The availability of immune exposure information extended only to CMV serostatus. Altogether, 164 TCR beta chains were recorded as cytomegalovirus-associated.

Concerning this clone: Its antigen is currently unknown.

60 Vbeta and 13 Jbeta primers were used in PCR. TCRdb's copy holds only in-frame clones and misses some; the assay was immunoSEQ multiplex PCR. The sample records roughly 120,000 clones, approximately 70% being singletons. In germline, CDR1 is LNHNV, CDR2 YYDKDF (reference sequence). V was trimmed by 3 bases and J by 6 bases, leaving 12 bases between them. The CDR3 totals 15 residues. V is TRBV15 and J is TRBJ1-6, with D perhaps matching TRBD1 (6 bases). Sequencing was performed on PBMCs. This sequence originates from a man aged 55-75 years in good health and CMV-seropositive. CDR3 sequence (DNA): TGTGCCACCAGCAGCACCGGACAGATTAATTCACCCCTCCACTTT. Residues: CATSSTGQINSPLHF.